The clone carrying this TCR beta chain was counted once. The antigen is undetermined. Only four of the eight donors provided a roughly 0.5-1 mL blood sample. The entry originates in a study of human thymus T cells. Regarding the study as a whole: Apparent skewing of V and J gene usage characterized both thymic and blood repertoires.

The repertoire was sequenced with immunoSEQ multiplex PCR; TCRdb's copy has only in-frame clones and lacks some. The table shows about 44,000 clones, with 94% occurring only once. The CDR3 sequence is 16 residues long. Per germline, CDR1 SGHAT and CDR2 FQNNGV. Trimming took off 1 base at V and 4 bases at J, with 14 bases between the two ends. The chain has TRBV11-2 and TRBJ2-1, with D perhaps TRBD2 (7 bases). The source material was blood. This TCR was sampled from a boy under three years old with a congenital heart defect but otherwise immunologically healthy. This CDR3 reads CASSLVARGLYNEQFF. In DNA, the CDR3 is TGTGCCAGCAGCTTAGTAGCGCGGGGGCTTTACAATGAGCAGTTCTTC.